These 10 T cell receptor beta chains originate from one sample sequenced in a study of human T cells and chemical hapten exposure. TCRdb ran MiXCR on the RACE reads and lists one entry per CDR3 protein. In the table there are tens of thousands of distinct CDR3 sequences, around 3% of which are singletons. The time point: patch test 2, 6 weeks after DPC sensitization. Treatment of the sample: therapeutic diphenylcyclopropenone sensitization with weekly scalp DPC. The sequenced sample was whole blood, obtained in connection with sensitization to the hapten diphenylcyclopropenone (DPC). These receptors were obtained from a man aged 40-55 years with alopecia areata. Some clones in this sample may be carry-over from other donors' samples.

This clonotype was picked up many times. V usage is TRBV24-1 and J usage is TRBJ2-7, with D possibly TRBD1 on 5 matching bases. V lost 5 bases, J lost 6 bases, and 16 bases lay in between. CDR1 and CDR2 (germline): KGHDR, SFDVKD. This CDR3 is built from 14 residues. CDR3 coding DNA: TGTGCCACCAGTGGGGATTCTCAGGGAAGCGAGCAGTACTTC. Translating it yields CATSGDSQGSEQYF.

This clonotype was detected many times. The chain uses TRBV3-1 and TRBJ2-1; D is undetermined. CDR3 length: 13 residues. Germline CDR1 is LGHDT and CDR2 is YNNKEL (reference sequence). Trimming removed 4 bases at V and 5 bases at J, with 9 bases between. CDR3 region: CASSPQAHNEQFF. The CDR3 DNA reads TGTGCCAGCAGCCCCCAGGCGCACAATGAGCAGTTCTTC.

This clonotype was observed many times. This chain connects TRBV24-1 to TRBJ2-1; TRBD2 might be the D (5 bases). V lost 9 bases and J lost 1, with 9 bases in between. The CDR3 totals 13 residues. Germline values: CDR1 KGHDR, CDR2 SFDVKD. CDR3 coding DNA: TGTGCCACCGGCGGGCGTTCCTACAATGAGCAGTTCTTC. It codes for CATGGRSYNEQFF.

This clonotype has a count of ten or more. This chain connects TRBV25-1 to TRBJ2-7, with D tentatively TRBD1 (6 bases). This CDR3 contains 15 residues. Trimming took 6 bases from V and 0 from J, leaving 15 bases between them. Germline V gene sequence: CDR1 MGHDK, CDR2 SYGVNS. CDR3 region: CASSRDTYVSYEQYF. CDR3 DNA sequence: TGTGCCAGCAGCCGGGACACCTATGTCTCCTACGAGCAGTACTTC.

This clonotype was seen a handful of times. This rearrangement joins TRBV20-1 to TRBJ1-4; weak D call: TRBD1 (6 bases). V was clipped by 1 base and J by 4 bases, with 16 bases between them. This CDR3 spans 16 amino acids. Germline lookup yields CDR1 DFQATT and CDR2 SNEGSKA (reference sequence). The CDR3 reads CSARGTGRGSNEKLFF. The CDR3 nucleotides are TGCAGTGCTAGAGGAACAGGGAGGGGGAGTAATGAAAAACTGTTTTTT.

This clonotype was counted ten times or more. The V gene is TRBV29-1, the J gene TRBJ2-1; possibly TRBD1 for D (5 bases). Trimming took off 3 bases at V and 1 base at J, with 10 bases between the two ends. The CDR3 contains 14 residues. The V gene's germline CDR1 is SQVTM and CDR2 ANQGSEA. The DNA for the CDR3 is TGCAGCGTTGAGGGGCCCCCATCCTACAATGAGCAGTTCTTC. Encoded protein: CSVEGPPSYNEQFF.

This clonotype came up many times. J is TRBJ2-2 and V is TRBV12-3 or TRBV12-4; the D is unclear. This CDR3 has 13 amino acids. Trimming took off 2 bases at V and 5 bases at J, with 6 bases between the two ends. CDR3 loop: CASSLRATGELFF. Here the CDR3 DNA reads TGTGCCAGCAGTTTAAGGGCTACCGGGGAGCTGTTTTTT.

This clonotype was counted at least ten times. This chain connects TRBV19 to TRBJ2-2; D is uncertain. This CDR3 spans 12 amino acids. V lost 5 bases to trimming and J lost 6 bases, with 7 bases between them. Germline V gives CDR1 LNHDA, CDR2 SQIVND (reference sequence). The CDR3 coding sequence is TGTGCCAGTAGTTATTACTCCGGGGAGCTGTTTTTT. It yields the protein CASSYYSGELFF. The entire variable domain, with the rest obtained from reference TRBV19 and TRBJ2-2, is as follows: DGGITQSPKYLFRKEGQNVTLSCEQNLNHDAMYWYRQDPGQGLRLIYYSQIVNDFQKGDIAEGYSVSREKKESFPLTVTSAQKNPTAFYLCASSYYSGELFFGEGSRLTVL.

The table lists this clonotype with a few counts. The chain combines TRBV5-5 with TRBJ2-4; 9 nucleotides line up with TRBD1. Unmatched junction bases numbered 7, after V lost 5 bases and J lost 1 base. Germline CDR1 SGHKS, CDR2 YYEKEE (reference sequence). CDR3 length: 16 residues. The CDR3 sequence: CASRTGQGTAKNIQYF. The CDR3 DNA follows: TGTGCCAGCAGAACAGGACAGGGGACGGCCAAAAACATTCAGTACTTC.

This clonotype was seen only a few times. The chain carries TRBV12-3 or TRBV12-4 and TRBJ1-6, with 8 bases fitting TRBD1. Germline trimming cut 5 bases from V and 5 bases from J; bases unmatched to any gene: 2. The CDR3 loop spans 14 amino acids. The CDR3 DNA follows: TGTGCCAGCAGTCTACAGGGGGATAATTCACCCCTCCACTTT. It codes for CASSLQGDNSPLHF.